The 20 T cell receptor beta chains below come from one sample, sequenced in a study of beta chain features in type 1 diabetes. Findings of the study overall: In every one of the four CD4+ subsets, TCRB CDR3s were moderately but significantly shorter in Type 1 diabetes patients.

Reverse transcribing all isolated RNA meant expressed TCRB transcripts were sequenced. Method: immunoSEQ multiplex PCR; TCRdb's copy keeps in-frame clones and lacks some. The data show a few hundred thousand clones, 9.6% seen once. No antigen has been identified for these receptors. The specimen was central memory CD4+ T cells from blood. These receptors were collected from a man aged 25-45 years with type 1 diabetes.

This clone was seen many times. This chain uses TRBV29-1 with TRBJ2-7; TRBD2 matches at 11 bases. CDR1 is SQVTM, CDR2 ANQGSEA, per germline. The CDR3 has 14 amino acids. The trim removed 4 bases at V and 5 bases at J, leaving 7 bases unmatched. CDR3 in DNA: TGCAGCGTTGCTATGACTAGCGGGAAAGACGAGCAGTACTTC. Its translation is CSVAMTSGKDEQYF.

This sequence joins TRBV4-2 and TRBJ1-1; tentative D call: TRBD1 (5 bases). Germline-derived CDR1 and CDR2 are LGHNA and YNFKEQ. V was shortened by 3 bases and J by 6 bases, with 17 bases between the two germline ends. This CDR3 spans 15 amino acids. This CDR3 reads CASSQGDHPVAEAFF. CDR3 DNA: TGTGCCAGCAGCCAGGGGGACCACCCGGTCGCTGAAGCTTTCTTT.

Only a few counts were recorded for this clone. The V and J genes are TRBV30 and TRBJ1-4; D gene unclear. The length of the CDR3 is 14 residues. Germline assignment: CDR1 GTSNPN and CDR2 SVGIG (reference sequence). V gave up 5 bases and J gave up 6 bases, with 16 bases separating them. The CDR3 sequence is CAWSPGSGYEKLFF. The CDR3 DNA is TGTGCCTGGTCCCCGGGGAGCGGGTATGAAAAACTGTTTTTT.

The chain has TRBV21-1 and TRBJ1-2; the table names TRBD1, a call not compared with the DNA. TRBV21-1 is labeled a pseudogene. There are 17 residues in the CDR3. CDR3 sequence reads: CASSKGVGDRGNYGYTF. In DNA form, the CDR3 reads TGTGCCAGCAGCAAAGGAGTCGGCGACAGGGGAAACTATGGCTACACCTTC.

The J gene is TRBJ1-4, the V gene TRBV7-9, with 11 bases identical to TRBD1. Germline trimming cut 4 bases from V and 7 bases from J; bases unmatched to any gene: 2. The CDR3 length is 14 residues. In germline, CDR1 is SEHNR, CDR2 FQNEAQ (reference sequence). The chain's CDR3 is CASSSGTGGEKLFF. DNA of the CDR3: TGTGCCAGCAGCTCCGGGACAGGGGGTGAAAAACTGTTTTTT. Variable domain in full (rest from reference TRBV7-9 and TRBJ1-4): DTGVSQNPRHKITKRGQNVTFRCDPISEHNRLYWYRQTLGQGPEFLTYFQNEAQLEKSRLLSDRFSAERPKGSFSTLEIQRTEQGDSAMYLCASSSGTGGEKLFFGSGTQLSVL.

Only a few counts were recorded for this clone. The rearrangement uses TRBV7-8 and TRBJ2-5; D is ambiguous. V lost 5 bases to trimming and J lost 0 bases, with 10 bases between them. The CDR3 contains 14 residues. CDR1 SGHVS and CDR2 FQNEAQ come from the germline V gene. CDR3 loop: CASSQNVYQETQYF. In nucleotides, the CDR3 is TGTGCCAGCAGCCAAAATGTGTACCAAGAGACCCAGTACTTC.

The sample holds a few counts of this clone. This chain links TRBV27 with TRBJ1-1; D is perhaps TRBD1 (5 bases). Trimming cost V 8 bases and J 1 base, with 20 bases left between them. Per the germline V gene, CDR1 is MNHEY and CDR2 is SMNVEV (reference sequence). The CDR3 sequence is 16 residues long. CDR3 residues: CASLKPGRGPNTEAFF. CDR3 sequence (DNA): TGTGCCAGCCTAAAACCGGGGAGGGGACCGAACACTGAAGCTTTCTTT.

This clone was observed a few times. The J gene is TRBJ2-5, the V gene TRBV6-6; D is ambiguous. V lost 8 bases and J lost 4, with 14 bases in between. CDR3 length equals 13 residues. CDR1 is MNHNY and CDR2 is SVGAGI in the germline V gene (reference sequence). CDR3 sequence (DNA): TGTGCCAGCGGGCGACCTCCCGCAGAGACCCAGTACTTC. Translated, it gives CASGRPPAETQYF.

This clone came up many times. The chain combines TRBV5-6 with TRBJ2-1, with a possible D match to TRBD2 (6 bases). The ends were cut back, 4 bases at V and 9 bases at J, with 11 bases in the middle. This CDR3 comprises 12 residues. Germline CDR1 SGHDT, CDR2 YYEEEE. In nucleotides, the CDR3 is TGTGCCAGCAGCCCAAGGAGGGGTGAGCAGTTCTTC. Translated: CASSPRRGEQFF.

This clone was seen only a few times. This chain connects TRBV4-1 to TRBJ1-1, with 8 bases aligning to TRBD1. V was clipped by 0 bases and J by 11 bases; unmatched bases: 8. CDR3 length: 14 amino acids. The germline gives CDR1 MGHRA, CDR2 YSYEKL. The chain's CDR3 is CASSQEGVRDRAFF. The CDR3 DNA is TGCGCCAGCAGCCAAGAAGGAGTTAGGGACAGGGCTTTCTTT.

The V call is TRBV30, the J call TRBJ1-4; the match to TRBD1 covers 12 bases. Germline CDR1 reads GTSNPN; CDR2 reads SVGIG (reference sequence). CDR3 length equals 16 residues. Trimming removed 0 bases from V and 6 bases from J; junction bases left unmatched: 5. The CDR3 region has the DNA TGTGCCTGGAGTGTAGGGACAGGGGGCCATTATGAAAAACTGTTTTTT. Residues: CAWSVGTGGHYEKLFF.

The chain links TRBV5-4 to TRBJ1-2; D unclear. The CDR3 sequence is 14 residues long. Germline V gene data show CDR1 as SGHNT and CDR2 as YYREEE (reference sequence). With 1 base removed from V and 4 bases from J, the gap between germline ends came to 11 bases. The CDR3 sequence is CASSLNRAGYGYTF. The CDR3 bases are TGTGCCAGCAGCTTGAACAGAGCTGGCTATGGCTACACCTTC. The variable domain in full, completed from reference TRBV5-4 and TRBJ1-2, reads ETGVTQSPTHLIKTRGQQVTLRCSSQSGHNTVSWYQQALGQGPQFIFQYYREEENGRGNFPPRFSGLQFPNYSSELNVNALELDDSALYLCASSLNRAGYGYTFGSGTRLTVV.

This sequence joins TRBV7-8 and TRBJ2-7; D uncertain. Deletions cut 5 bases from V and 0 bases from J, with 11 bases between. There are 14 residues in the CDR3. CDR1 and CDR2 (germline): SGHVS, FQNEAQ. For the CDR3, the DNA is TGTGCCAGCAGCCCTATGACAACCTCCTACGAGCAGTACTTC. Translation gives CASSPMTTSYEQYF.

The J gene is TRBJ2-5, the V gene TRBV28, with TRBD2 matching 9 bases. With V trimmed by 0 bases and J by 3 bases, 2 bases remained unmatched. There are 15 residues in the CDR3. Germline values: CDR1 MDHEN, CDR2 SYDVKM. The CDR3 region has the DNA TGTGCCAGCAGTTTATGGGCTAGCGGGGAAGAGACCCAGTACTTC. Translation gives CASSLWASGEETQYF. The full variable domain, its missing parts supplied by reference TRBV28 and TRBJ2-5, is DVKVTQSSRYLVKRTGEKVFLECVQDMDHENMFWYRQDPGLGLRLIYFSYDVKMKEKGDIPEGYSVSREKKERFSLILESASTNQTSMYLCASSLWASGEETQYFGPGTRLLVL.

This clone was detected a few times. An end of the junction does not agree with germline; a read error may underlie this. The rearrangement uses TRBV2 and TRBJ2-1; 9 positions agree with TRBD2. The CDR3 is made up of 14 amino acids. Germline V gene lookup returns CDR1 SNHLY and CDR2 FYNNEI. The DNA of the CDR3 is TGTGCCACCAGTGAGCGGGAGGTATACGCTGAGCAGTTCTTC. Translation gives CATSEREVYAEQFF.

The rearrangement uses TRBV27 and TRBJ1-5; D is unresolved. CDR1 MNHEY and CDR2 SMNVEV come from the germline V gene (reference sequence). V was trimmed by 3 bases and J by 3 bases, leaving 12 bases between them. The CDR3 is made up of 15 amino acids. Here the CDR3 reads CASSFSWQDNQPQHF. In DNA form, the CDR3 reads TGTGCCAGCAGTTTCTCTTGGCAGGACAATCAGCCCCAGCATTTT.

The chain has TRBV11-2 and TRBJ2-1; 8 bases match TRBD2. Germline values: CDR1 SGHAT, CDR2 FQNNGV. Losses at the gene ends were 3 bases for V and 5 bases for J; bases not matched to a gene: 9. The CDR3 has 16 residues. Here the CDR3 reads CASSFSGIGSDNEQFF. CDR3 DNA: TGTGCCAGCAGCTTTAGCGGGATTGGTAGCGACAATGAGCAGTTCTTC.

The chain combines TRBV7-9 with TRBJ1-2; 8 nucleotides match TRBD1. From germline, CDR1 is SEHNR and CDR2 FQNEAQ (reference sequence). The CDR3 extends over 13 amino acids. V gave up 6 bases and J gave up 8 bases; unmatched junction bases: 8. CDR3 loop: CASSHQGAPGYTF. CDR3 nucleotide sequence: TGTGCCAGCAGTCACCAGGGGGCGCCCGGCTACACCTTC.

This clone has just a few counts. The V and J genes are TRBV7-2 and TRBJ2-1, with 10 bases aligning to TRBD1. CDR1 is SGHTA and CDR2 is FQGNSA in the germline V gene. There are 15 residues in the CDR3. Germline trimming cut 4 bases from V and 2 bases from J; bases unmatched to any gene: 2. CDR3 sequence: CASSSGTGAYNEQFF. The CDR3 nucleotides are TGTGCCAGCAGCTCCGGGACAGGGGCCTACAATGAGCAGTTCTTC. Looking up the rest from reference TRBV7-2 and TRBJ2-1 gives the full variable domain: GAGVSQSPSNKVTEKGKDVELRCDPISGHTALYWYRQSLGQGLEFLIYFQGNSAPDKSGLPSDRFSAERTGGSVSTLTIQRTQQEDSAVYLCASSSGTGAYNEQFFGPGTRLTVL.

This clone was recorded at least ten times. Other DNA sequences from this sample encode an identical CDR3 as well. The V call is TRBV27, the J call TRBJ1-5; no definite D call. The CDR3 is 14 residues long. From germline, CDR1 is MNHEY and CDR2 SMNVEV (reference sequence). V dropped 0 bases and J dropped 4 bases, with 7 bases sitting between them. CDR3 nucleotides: TGTGCCAGCAGTTTATCGGGCAGGAATCAGCCCCAGCATTTT. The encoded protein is CASSLSGRNQPQHF.